This T cell receptor (beta chain) was profiled in a study of T cells after yellow fever vaccination. A 5'RACE template-switching step, the method used to make TCR cDNA, added a universal primer site and UMIs. TCRdb analysed the 5' RACE reads with MiXCR anew, one entry per CDR3 protein. Of around 350,000 distinct CDR3 sequences listed, under 7.5% are singletons. The V gene lost 2 bases and the J gene lost 6 bases, with 14 bases spanning the gap. The length of the CDR3 is 14 residues. The sequencing here drew on PBMCs, taken 5 days after the yellow fever booster vaccination. This chain uses TRBV12-3 or TRBV12-4 with TRBJ2-7, with unresolved D. The sequence came from a man aged 30-40 years who received the YFV17D yellow fever vaccine. CDR3 in DNA: TGTGCCAGCAGTTTAAAGGCTAGTAGTAGCGAGCAGTACTTC. Protein sequence: CASSLKASSSEQYF.